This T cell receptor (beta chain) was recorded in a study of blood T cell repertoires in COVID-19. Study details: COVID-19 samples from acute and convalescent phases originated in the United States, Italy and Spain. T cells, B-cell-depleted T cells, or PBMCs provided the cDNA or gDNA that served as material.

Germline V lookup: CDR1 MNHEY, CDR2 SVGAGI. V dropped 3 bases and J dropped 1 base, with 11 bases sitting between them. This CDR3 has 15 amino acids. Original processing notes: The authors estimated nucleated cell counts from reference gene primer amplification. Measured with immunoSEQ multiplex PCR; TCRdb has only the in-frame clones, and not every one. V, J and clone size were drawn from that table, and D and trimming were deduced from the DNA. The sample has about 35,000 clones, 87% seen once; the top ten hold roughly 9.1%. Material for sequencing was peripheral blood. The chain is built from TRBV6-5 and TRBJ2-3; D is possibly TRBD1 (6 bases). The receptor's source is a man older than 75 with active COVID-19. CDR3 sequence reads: CASSYQAGGTDTQYF. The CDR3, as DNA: TGTGCCAGCAGTTATCAGGCAGGGGGCACAGATACGCAGTATTTT.